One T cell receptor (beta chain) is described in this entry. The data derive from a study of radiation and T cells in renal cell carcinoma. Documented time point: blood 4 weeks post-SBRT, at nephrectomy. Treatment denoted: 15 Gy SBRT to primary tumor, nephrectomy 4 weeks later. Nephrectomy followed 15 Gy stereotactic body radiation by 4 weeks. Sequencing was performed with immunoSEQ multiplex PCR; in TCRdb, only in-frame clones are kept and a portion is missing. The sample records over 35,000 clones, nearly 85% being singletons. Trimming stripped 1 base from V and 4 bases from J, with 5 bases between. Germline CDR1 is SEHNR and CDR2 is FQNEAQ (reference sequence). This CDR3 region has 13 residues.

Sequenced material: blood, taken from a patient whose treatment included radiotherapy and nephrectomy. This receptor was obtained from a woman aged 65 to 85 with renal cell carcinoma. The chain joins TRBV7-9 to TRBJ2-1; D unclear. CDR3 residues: CASSLGAYNEQFF. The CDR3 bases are TGTGCCAGCAGCTTAGGGGCATACAATGAGCAGTTCTTC.